Listed below are T cell receptor beta chains from one sample, sequenced in a study of T cell clusters in autoimmune cytopenias. After re-calling the multiplex PCR reads, TCRdb lists one entry per CDR3 protein, DNA absent. The clone table shows roughly 5,200 distinct CDR3 sequences, with the ten largest holding 15% to 20%. Sample: peripheral blood. All receptors come from a human donor with an autoimmune cytopenia or autoimmune hepatitis (not recorded which). The CDR3 runs from the conserved cysteine through the conserved F or W. A row's size may be missing; if present it is once, few, many or a size class.

V gene	clone size	J gene	CDR3 protein
TRBV19	medium-sized	TRBJ2-1	CASSMGSGVYNEQFF
TRBV12-3/TRBV12-4	medium-sized	TRBJ2-7	CASSLSAGTYEQYF
TRBV19	-	TRBJ2-3	CASSIATRLAGITDTQYF
TRBV18	medium-sized	TRBJ2-2	CASSPEMNTGELFF
TRBV7-9	-	TRBJ2-5	CASSLGVGNQETQYF
TRBV6-5	medium-sized	TRBJ1-1	CATLDRVLATEAFF
TRBV27	medium-sized	TRBJ2-1	CASSLGYLSSYNEQFF
TRBV18	-	TRBJ2-7	CASSPPRGGLYEQYF
TRBV6-1	medium-sized	TRBJ1-2	CASSPGRSYGYTF
TRBV19	medium-sized	TRBJ2-3	CASTELLTGTQYF
TRBV5-5	-	TRBJ2-7	CASSLMGTGAYEQYF
TRBV19	medium-sized	TRBJ1-1	CASRNNRGGTEAFF
TRBV30	medium-sized	TRBJ1-5	CAWSQGGTSNQPQHF
TRBV7-9	-	TRBJ2-7	CASSPHSYEQYF
TRBV12-3/TRBV12-4	medium-sized	TRBJ1-5	CASSFGGREGQPQHF
TRBV5-1	-	TRBJ2-3	CASSLGAPTRADTQYF
TRBV6-5	medium-sized	TRBJ2-7	CASSYSMQGAYEQYF
TRBV5-4	-	TRBJ1-1	CASSPGLGAMVTEAFF
TRBV12-3/TRBV12-4	-	TRBJ2-1	CASSYEAGVNEQFF
TRBV27	medium-sized	TRBJ1-6	CASSPFGDSPLHF
TRBV19	medium-sized	TRBJ1-5	CASRDSRNQPQHF
TRBV5-6	-	TRBJ1-1	CASSLGQGMNTEAFF
TRBV15	medium-sized	TRBJ2-1	CATSRGPLRHEQFF
TRBV24-1	-	TRBJ2-3	CATSEAGGHTDTQYF
TRBV6-1	medium-sized	TRBJ1-2	CASSGQGNYGYTF
TRBV19	medium-sized	TRBJ1-5	CASTPGTGGRGQPQHF
TRBV14	-	TRBJ2-1	CASSQATSGGAGEQFF
TRBV7-9	-	TRBJ1-5	CASSPTSAGNQPQHF
TRBV15	medium-sized	TRBJ1-1	CATSRVPGDDTEAFF
TRBV12-3/TRBV12-4	medium-sized	TRBJ2-1	CASTNYNEQFF
TRBV18	medium-sized	TRBJ2-5	CASSPSGGARETQYF
TRBV15	medium-sized	TRBJ2-1	CATSTGTSGGAEQFF
TRBV24-1	medium-sized	TRBJ2-2	CATSDRGRELFF
TRBV20-1	medium-sized	TRBJ2-3	CSAWDPRDTQYF
TRBV19	-	TRBJ1-5	CASSIEAGQGMRNQPQHF
TRBV13	medium-sized	TRBJ2-6	CASSAVSGANVLTF
TRBV6-5	-	TRBJ1-1	CASTPLTLVTEAFF
TRBV20-1	-	TRBJ1-4	CSAREAATNEKLFF
TRBV6-1	-	TRBJ2-7	CAISESEQGEQYF
TRBV19	medium-sized	TRBJ2-7	CATRDRAYEQYF
TRBV5-4	-	TRBJ2-1	CASSPGTSGGAGEQFF
TRBV6-5	medium-sized	TRBJ2-2	CASRERTGGGFTGELFF
TRBV6-5	medium-sized	TRBJ2-1	CASSYSERNYNEQFF
TRBV5-6	medium-sized	TRBJ2-7	CASSFGSNTYEQYF
TRBV30	medium-sized	TRBJ1-5	CAYRQGGNQPQHF
TRBV5-6	-	TRBJ2-4	CASSFRGGGKNIQYF
TRBV19	medium-sized	TRBJ1-2	CASSIGGGGSKADGYTF
TRBV5-6	-	TRBJ2-1	CASSLGVGGGINEQFF
TRBV20-1	-	TRBJ2-3	CSAVLAGGTDTQYF
TRBV15	-	TRBJ2-7	CATSRETGFEQYF
TRBV19	-	TRBJ1-1	CASSIEGQGTEAFF
TRBV18	medium-sized	TRBJ1-4	CASSLRGRAVEKLFF
TRBV12-3/TRBV12-4	medium-sized	TRBJ1-2	CASSMQGAFGYTF
TRBV6-6	medium-sized	TRBJ2-2	CASSYSRGGGELFF
TRBV30	-	TRBJ1-1	CAWSFGSLNTEAFF
TRBV12-3/TRBV12-4	-	TRBJ1-4	CASSHRDLYNEKLFF
TRBV6-1	medium-sized	TRBJ1-2	CASSDLTAGYTF